The rows below give T cell receptor beta chains drawn from one sample of a study of blood T cell repertoires in COVID-19. Data came from immunoSEQ multiplex PCR; TCRdb stores just in-frame clones and leaves some out. The data hold 110,000 to 150,000 clones, with 65% to 85% observed a single time. The sequenced sample was peripheral blood. These receptor sequences come from a man aged 45-65 years with active or convalescent COVID-19. Each CDR3 is given with its conserved first and last residue. A D gene is named only where the DNA matches it firmly. A row's size may be missing; if present it is once, few, many or a size class.

v_call: TRBV5-5
d_call: TRBD2
j_call: TRBJ2-3
clone_size: -
cdr3_nt: TGTGCCAGCAGCTTAGAGACTAGCACTGCAGATACGCAGTATTTT
cdr3_aa: CASSLETSTADTQYF

v_call: TRBV27
d_call: TRBD2
j_call: TRBJ2-5
clone_size: -
cdr3_nt: TGTGCCAGCAGCAGCCGGGGACTAGCGGGAGGGCAGCGGGAGACCCAGTACTTC
cdr3_aa: CASSSRGLAGGQRETQYF

v_call: TRBV7-9
d_call: TRBD1
j_call: TRBJ2-2
clone_size: -
cdr3_nt: TGTGCCAGCAGTCTACAGGGGATCGGCACCGGGGAGCTGTTTTTT
cdr3_aa: CASSLQGIGTGELFF

v_call: TRBV3-1/TRBV3-2
d_call: TRBD1
j_call: TRBJ1-1
clone_size: -
cdr3_nt: TGTGCCAGCAGCCGGGGGACAGGGGGCAACACTGAAGCTTTCTTT
cdr3_aa: CASSRGTGGNTEAFF

v_call: TRBV4-1
d_call: TRBD1
j_call: TRBJ1-5
clone_size: -
cdr3_nt: TGCGCCAGCAGCCTCCAGATCGGGACAGGGGGCCGGCAGCCCCAGCATTTT
cdr3_aa: CASSLQIGTGGRQPQHF

v_call: TRBV12-3/TRBV12-4
d_call: TRBD2
j_call: TRBJ2-7
clone_size: few
cdr3_nt: TGTGCCTCCAGGCTAGCGGGCGAGCAGTACTTC
cdr3_aa: CASRLAGEQYF

v_call: TRBV11-3
d_call: -
j_call: TRBJ2-1
clone_size: -
cdr3_nt: TGTGCCAGCAGCTTAGCCGGGGGCTCCTACAATGAGCAGTTCTTC
cdr3_aa: CASSLAGGSYNEQFF

v_call: TRBV15
d_call: -
j_call: TRBJ1-3
clone_size: -
cdr3_nt: TGTGCCACCAGCAGAGACAGGGGCTCGCAGGGAAACACCATATATTTT
cdr3_aa: CATSRDRGSQGNTIYF

v_call: TRBV4-2
d_call: -
j_call: TRBJ1-1
clone_size: -
cdr3_nt: TGTGCCAGCAGCCAAGTCGGTCCAAACACTGAAGCTTTCTTT
cdr3_aa: CASSQVGPNTEAFF

v_call: TRBV28
d_call: -
j_call: TRBJ2-5
clone_size: -
cdr3_nt: TGTGCCAGCACTCTAGGGGGGGGCGCCGAGACCCAGTACTTC
cdr3_aa: CASTLGGGAETQYF

v_call: TRBV9
d_call: TRBD1
j_call: TRBJ1-1
clone_size: -
cdr3_nt: TGTGCCAGCAGCGTAGCTGCGACAGGGGGCACTGAAGCTTTCTTT
cdr3_aa: CASSVAATGGTEAFF

v_call: TRBV5-1
d_call: TRBD1
j_call: TRBJ2-3
clone_size: -
cdr3_nt: TGCGCCAGCAGCTTGGAGTTACAGGGGTCAGATACGCAGTATTTT
cdr3_aa: CASSLELQGSDTQYF

v_call: TRBV19
d_call: TRBD1
j_call: TRBJ1-5
clone_size: -
cdr3_nt: TGTGCCAGTAGTATTCGGACAGGGAGGAGGTTAGGCAATCAGCCCCAGCATTTT
cdr3_aa: CASSIRTGRRLGNQPQHF

v_call: TRBV6-5
d_call: TRBD1
j_call: TRBJ2-7
clone_size: -
cdr3_nt: TGTGCCAGCAGTTACGGGACAGGGGCTAGCTACGAGCAGTACTTC
cdr3_aa: CASSYGTGASYEQYF

v_call: TRBV5-8
d_call: TRBD1
j_call: TRBJ1-1
clone_size: -
cdr3_nt: TGTGCCAGCAGCCTCAGGGGGGAGTGGAACACTGAAGCTTTCTTT
cdr3_aa: CASSLRGEWNTEAFF

v_call: TRBV7-9
d_call: -
j_call: TRBJ2-3
clone_size: -
cdr3_nt: TGTGCCAGCAGCGCCGCCCGGGCAGATACGCAGTATTTT
cdr3_aa: CASSAARADTQYF

v_call: TRBV27
d_call: TRBD2
j_call: TRBJ2-3
clone_size: -
cdr3_nt: TGTGCCAGCAGTTTGGGAACTAGCGGGGCCACAGATACGCAGTATTTT
cdr3_aa: CASSLGTSGATDTQYF

v_call: TRBV21-1
d_call: -
j_call: TRBJ1-3
clone_size: -
cdr3_nt: TGTGCCAGCAGCAAAGTCCCCACAACCTCTGGAAACACCATATATTTT
cdr3_aa: CASSKVPTTSGNTIYF

v_call: TRBV28
d_call: TRBD2
j_call: TRBJ2-7
clone_size: -
cdr3_nt: TGTGCCAGTGGGACTAGCGGGAAACCCTACGAGCAGTACTTC
cdr3_aa: CASGTSGKPYEQYF

v_call: TRBV18
d_call: -
j_call: TRBJ2-3
clone_size: -
cdr3_nt: TGTGCCAGCTCACCACCCCGGGGAGGAGCAGATACGCAGTATTTT
cdr3_aa: CASSPPRGGADTQYF

v_call: TRBV10-2
d_call: TRBD1
j_call: TRBJ2-3
clone_size: -
cdr3_nt: TGCGCCAGTGGGACAGGGGTTCGGGATACGCAGTATTTT
cdr3_aa: CASGTGVRDTQYF

v_call: TRBV19
d_call: TRBD1
j_call: TRBJ1-6
clone_size: -
cdr3_nt: TGTGCCAGTACCCCCGGACAGGGCCCTAATTCACCCCTCCACTTT
cdr3_aa: CASTPGQGPNSPLHF

v_call: TRBV30
d_call: TRBD2
j_call: TRBJ2-7
clone_size: -
cdr3_nt: TGTGCCTGGAGTGGAGGGACTAGCGGATACGAGCAGTACTTC
cdr3_aa: CAWSGGTSGYEQYF

v_call: TRBV5-1
d_call: -
j_call: TRBJ2-7
clone_size: once
cdr3_nt: TGCGCCAGCAGCTTCCCTCGGGGCTCCTACGAGCAGTACTTC
cdr3_aa: CASSFPRGSYEQYF

v_call: TRBV19
d_call: -
j_call: TRBJ2-7
clone_size: -
cdr3_nt: TGTGCCAGTAGTAACTACTACGAGCAGTACTTC
cdr3_aa: CASSNYYEQYF